These T cell receptor beta chains were read from a single sample in a study of blood T cell repertoires in COVID-19. Produced via immunoSEQ multiplex PCR; TCRdb's table is partial and in-frame only. The table lists fewer than 120,000 clones, approximately 79% of them singletons. The sample was peripheral blood. The receptors derive from an elderly woman with active or convalescent COVID-19. Each CDR3 is given with its conserved first and last residue. D genes are given only for firm matches. A row's size may be missing; if present it is once, few, many or a size class.

J: TRBJ2-5; size: -; D: -; V: TRBV7-2; CDR3: CASSPLGGPGETQYF; DNA: TGTGCCAGCAGCCCCCTTGGAGGGCCGGGGGAGACCCAGTACTTC
J: TRBJ1-4; size: -; D: TRBD1; V: TRBV7-9; CDR3: CASSRTGTNEKLFF; DNA: TGTGCCAGCAGCCGGACAGGGACTAATGAAAAACTGTTTTTT
J: TRBJ1-2; size: -; D: TRBD1; V: TRBV29-1; CDR3: CSVDSGTGGIGYTF; DNA: TGCAGCGTTGACTCCGGGACAGGGGGAATTGGCTACACCTTC
J: TRBJ2-2; size: -; D: -; V: TRBV15; CDR3: CATSTQEGQWTGELFF; DNA: TGTGCCACCAGCACCCAGGAGGGACAGTGGACCGGGGAGCTGTTTTTT
J: TRBJ1-6; size: -; D: -; V: TRBV4-2; CDR3: CASSQGMETAYSPLHF; DNA: TGTGCCAGCAGCCAAGGTATGGAGACAGCATATTCACCCCTCCACTTT
J: TRBJ2-7; size: -; D: TRBD1; V: TRBV19; CDR3: CASSIDLQGVFEQYF; DNA: TGTGCCAGTAGTATAGATCTACAGGGGGTATTTGAGCAGTACTTC
J: TRBJ2-1; size: few; D: -; V: TRBV5-1; CDR3: CASSLETSPGKGQFF; DNA: TGCGCCAGCAGCTTGGAGACTAGTCCGGGGAAGGGGCAGTTCTTC
J: TRBJ2-5; size: -; D: -; V: TRBV10-3; CDR3: CAISGALETQYF; DNA: TGTGCCATCAGTGGGGCCTTGGAGACCCAGTACTTC
J: TRBJ2-2; size: -; D: -; V: TRBV6-1; CDR3: CASSVSLGVNTGELFF; DNA: TGTGCCAGCAGTGTATCTCTCGGGGTGAACACCGGGGAGCTGTTTTTT
J: TRBJ2-1; size: once; D: TRBD2; V: TRBV5-1; CDR3: CASSLPLAGGSYNEQFF; DNA: TGCGCCAGCAGCTTGCCCCTAGCGGGAGGTTCCTACAATGAGCAGTTCTTC
J: TRBJ1-1; size: -; D: -; V: TRBV11-2; CDR3: CASSPGQPNTEAFF; DNA: TGTGCCAGCAGCCCAGGACAGCCGAACACTGAAGCTTTCTTT
J: TRBJ2-7; size: -; D: -; V: TRBV20-1; CDR3: CSASQGAGEPYEQYF; DNA: TGCAGTGCTAGTCAGGGAGCGGGCGAACCCTACGAGCAGTACTTC
J: TRBJ1-2; size: -; D: -; V: TRBV28; CDR3: CASSQDRNYGYTF; DNA: TGTGCCAGCAGTCAGGACAGAAACTATGGCTACACCTTC
J: TRBJ2-3; size: -; D: -; V: TRBV19; CDR3: CASRPEQSTDTQYF; DNA: TGTGCCAGTAGACCCGAACAGAGCACAGATACGCAGTATTTT
J: TRBJ2-5; size: -; D: -; V: TRBV5-4; CDR3: CASSWRTAQETQYF; DNA: TGTGCCAGCAGCTGGAGGACAGCACAAGAGACCCAGTACTTC
J: TRBJ1-2; size: once; D: TRBD1; V: TRBV24-1; CDR3: CATSDRDRDYGYTF; DNA: TGTGCCACCAGTGACCGGGACAGGGACTATGGCTACACCTTC
J: TRBJ2-3; size: -; D: -; V: TRBV2; CDR3: CASIREDRSTDTQYF; DNA: TGTGCCAGCATTAGGGAGGACCGGAGCACAGATACGCAGTATTTT
J: TRBJ2-3; size: -; D: -; V: TRBV7-3; CDR3: CASSQQTEPDTQYF; DNA: TGTGCCAGCAGCCAACAGACGGAACCAGATACGCAGTATTTT
J: TRBJ2-5; size: -; D: TRBD2; V: TRBV19; CDR3: CASSNPGGGLSETQYF; DNA: TGTGCCAGTAGTAATCCGGGAGGGGGGTTAAGCGAGACCCAGTACTTC
J: TRBJ2-7; size: -; D: TRBD2; V: TRBV2; CDR3: CASGTTSYEQYF; DNA: TGTGCCAGCGGGACTACGTCCTACGAGCAGTACTTC
J: TRBJ2-3; size: -; D: TRBD2; V: TRBV29-1; CDR3: CSVVVSGRGRDTQYF; DNA: TGCAGCGTTGTGGTTAGCGGGCGGGGACGGGATACGCAGTATTTT
J: TRBJ2-3; size: -; D: -; V: TRBV3-1/TRBV3-2; CDR3: CASSQEAGRAGDTQYF; DNA: TGTGCCAGCAGCCAAGAGGCGGGTCGGGCCGGGGATACGCAGTATTTT
J: TRBJ2-5; size: -; D: TRBD2; V: TRBV7-8; CDR3: CASSLESLAAKPWETQYF; DNA: TGTGCCAGCAGCTTAGAGTCGCTAGCGGCTAAACCATGGGAGACCCAGTACTTC
J: TRBJ2-7; size: once; D: -; V: TRBV29-1; CDR3: CSVEEPGVVHEQYF; DNA: TGCAGCGTTGAAGAACCAGGGGTCGTACACGAGCAGTACTTC
J: TRBJ1-6; size: -; D: TRBD1; V: TRBV6-5; CDR3: CASSSDRVLSPLHF; DNA: TGTGCCAGCAGTTCGGACAGGGTTCTCTCACCCCTCCACTTT
J: TRBJ2-5; size: -; D: -; V: TRBV4-2; CDR3: CASSQEGSSVLETQYF; DNA: TGTGCCAGCAGCCAAGAAGGGTCTAGCGTATTGGAGACCCAGTACTTC
J: TRBJ2-5; size: -; D: -; V: TRBV7-3; CDR3: CASSLRREETQYF; DNA: TGTGCCAGCAGCTTAAGGAGGGAAGAGACCCAGTACTTC
J: TRBJ2-5; size: -; D: TRBD2; V: TRBV7-6; CDR3: CASSLVGLAGVETQYF; DNA: TGTGCCAGCAGCTTAGTAGGACTAGCGGGAGTAGAGACCCAGTACTTC
J: TRBJ2-3; size: -; D: -; V: TRBV20-1; CDR3: CSASERAEGTDTQYF; DNA: TGCAGTGCTAGTGAGCGGGCTGAAGGGACAGATACGCAGTATTTT
J: TRBJ2-7; size: -; D: -; V: TRBV18; CDR3: CASSSGQLAYSYEQYF; DNA: TGTGCCAGCTCATCTGGACAGCTCGCCTACTCCTACGAGCAGTACTTC
J: TRBJ1-1; size: once; D: -; V: TRBV29-1; CDR3: CSVGTGPTEAFF; DNA: TGCAGCGTTGGCACAGGGCCCACTGAAGCTTTCTTT
J: TRBJ1-1; size: few; D: -; V: TRBV30; CDR3: CAWSGLTGREAFF; DNA: TGTGCCTGGAGTGGCCTTACGGGAAGGGAGGCTTTCTTT
J: TRBJ1-3; size: -; D: -; V: TRBV7-6; CDR3: CASSLAQGSTGNTIYF; DNA: TGTGCCAGCAGCTTAGCGCAGGGGAGTACTGGAAACACCATATATTTT
J: TRBJ1-2; size: few; D: -; V: TRBV7-9; CDR3: CASSLIGGSAYGYTF; DNA: TGTGCCAGCAGCTTAATCGGGGGGAGTGCCTATGGCTACACCTTC
J: TRBJ2-1; size: -; D: -; V: TRBV6-5; CDR3: CASSYGSSYNEQFF; DNA: TGTGCCAGCAGTTACGGCAGCTCCTACAATGAGCAGTTCTTC
J: TRBJ2-1; size: -; D: -; V: TRBV5-1; CDR3: CASSLRRGYDEQFF; DNA: TGCGCCAGCAGCTTGAGGAGGGGTTACGATGAGCAGTTCTTC
J: TRBJ2-1; size: -; D: -; V: TRBV5-5; CDR3: CASSPIAELHYNEQFF; DNA: TGTGCCAGCAGCCCAATAGCGGAGCTACACTACAATGAGCAGTTCTTC
J: TRBJ2-5; size: -; D: TRBD2; V: TRBV25-1; CDR3: CASSESRLGLAGRETQYF; DNA: TGTGCCAGCAGTGAATCTCGCCTTGGTCTAGCGGGAAGGGAGACCCAGTACTTC
J: TRBJ1-2; size: many; D: -; V: TRBV18; CDR3: CASSRRKLLEVKGNYGYTF; DNA: TGTGCCAGCTCACGGCGAAAGCTTTTGGAGGTAAAAGGGAACTATGGCTACACCTTC
J: TRBJ2-7; size: -; D: TRBD2; V: TRBV5-1; CDR3: CASSVGLAGPYEQYF; DNA: TGCGCCAGCAGCGTGGGACTAGCGGGACCCTACGAGCAGTACTTC
J: TRBJ2-7; size: -; D: TRBD1; V: TRBV28; CDR3: CASSPSGQGGHEQYF; DNA: TGTGCCAGCAGTCCATCCGGACAGGGGGGGCACGAGCAGTACTTC
J: TRBJ1-2; size: -; D: -; V: TRBV28; CDR3: CASRPGGANYGYTF; DNA: TGTGCCAGCAGACCAGGAGGAGCTAACTATGGCTACACCTTC
J: TRBJ2-2; size: -; D: -; V: TRBV6-6; CDR3: CATTPGGGTGELFF; DNA: TGTGCCACCACCCCGGGCGGAGGGACCGGGGAGCTGTTTTTT
J: TRBJ2-5; size: -; D: -; V: TRBV10-1; CDR3: CASSERHSAGYQETQYF; DNA: TGCGCCAGCAGTGAGAGACATTCAGCGGGTTACCAAGAGACCCAGTACTTC
J: TRBJ1-4; size: once; D: -; V: TRBV11-2; CDR3: CASSLVAVAEKLFF; DNA: TGTGCCAGCAGCTTAGTAGCAGTTGCCGAAAAACTGTTTTTT
J: TRBJ1-2; size: -; D: TRBD1; V: TRBV18; CDR3: CASSSTGTGGYGYTF; DNA: TGTGCCAGCTCATCGACAGGGACAGGGGGCTATGGCTACACCTTC
J: TRBJ2-7; size: -; D: TRBD2; V: TRBV27; CDR3: CASSLYGGRAWDEQYF; DNA: TGTGCCAGCAGTTTATACGGCGGGAGGGCCTGGGACGAGCAGTACTTC
J: TRBJ2-3; size: -; D: TRBD2; V: TRBV5-1; CDR3: CASSGLTSGRAHTQYF; DNA: TGCGCCAGCAGCGGACTGACTAGCGGGAGGGCCCATACGCAGTATTTT
J: TRBJ1-2; size: few; D: -; V: TRBV9; CDR3: CASSVTAASSGYTF; DNA: TGTGCCAGCAGCGTAACAGCCGCAAGTTCTGGCTACACCTTC
J: TRBJ1-3; size: -; D: TRBD1; V: TRBV7-9; CDR3: CASSIWTGTSGNTIYF; DNA: TGTGCCAGCAGCATCTGGACAGGGACCTCTGGAAACACCATATATTTT
J: TRBJ2-6; size: -; D: TRBD2; V: TRBV5-1; CDR3: CASSGGLAGVSGANVLTF; DNA: TGCGCCAGCAGCGGGGGACTAGCGGGAGTGTCTGGGGCCAACGTCCTGACTTTC
J: TRBJ2-2; size: -; D: TRBD2; V: TRBV7-9; CDR3: CASSRLAGVVTGELFF; DNA: TGTGCCAGCAGTCGTCTAGCGGGAGTCGTCACCGGGGAGCTGTTTTTT